Below, 12 T cell receptor beta chains from the same sample are listed, as sequenced in a study of early T cells in non-severe SARS-CoV-2 infection. MiXCR, run by TCRdb on the 5' RACE reads, gives a single entry per CDR3 protein. The sample gives under 75,000 distinct CDR3 sequences, over 10% of which show up once; 7.5% to 9% is in the top ten. The sample taken for sequencing was whole blood. These receptors came from an adult who was a healthcare worker with PCR-confirmed SARS-CoV-2 infection or an uninfected control (not recorded which).

This clonotype was seen only a few times. This chain connects TRBV5-1 to TRBJ2-4; 9 bases match TRBD2. The CDR3 covers 19 residues. The trim removed 4 bases at V and 0 bases at J, leaving 14 bases unmatched. CDR1 and CDR2 (germline): SGHRS, YFSETQ. The CDR3 region is CASSPKTSGLDLAKNIQYF. In DNA, the CDR3 is TGCGCCAGCAGCCCAAAGACTAGCGGACTGGATCTAGCCAAAAACATTCAGTACTTC.

The genes are TRBV12-3 or TRBV12-4 and TRBJ2-3; D gene uncertain. V lost 1 base to trimming and J lost 6 bases, with 14 bases between them. This CDR3 comprises 15 residues. The CDR3 region has the DNA TGTGCCAGCAGTTTAGAGCCGTCGGCGGCCGATACGCAGTATTTT. It yields the protein CASSLEPSAADTQYF.

This clonotype has just a few counts. The J gene is TRBJ2-2, the V gene TRBV12-5; D uncertain. V was cut by 3 bases and J by 0 bases, with 5 bases left in between. From germline, CDR1 is LGHNT and CDR2 FRNRAP. The CDR3 spans 14 residues. The CDR3 spells CASGFDPNTGELFF. The CDR3 DNA reads TGTGCTAGTGGTTTCGACCCGAACACCGGGGAGCTGTTTTTT.

This clonotype was seen repeatedly, ten times or more. J is TRBJ2-1 and V is TRBV13, with D uncertain. The ends were cut back, 5 bases at V and 6 bases at J, with 5 bases in the middle. Germline V gene sequence: CDR1 PRHDT, CDR2 FYEKMQ (reference sequence). CDR3 size: 11 residues. This CDR3 reads CASSQTNEQFF. CDR3 DNA sequence: TGTGCCAGCAGCCAAACCAATGAGCAGTTCTTC. The variable domain in full, with the rest retrieved from reference TRBV13 and TRBJ2-1, is AAGVIQSPRHLIKEKRETATLKCYPIPRHDTVYWYQQGPGQDPQFLISFYEKMQSDKGSIPDRFSAQQFSDYHSELNMSSLELGDSALYFCASSQTNEQFFGPGTRLTVL.

This chain uses TRBV20-1 with TRBJ1-6, with D unclear. With 5 bases removed from V and 7 bases from J, the gap between germline ends came to 15 bases. The germline V gene encodes CDR1 DFQATT and CDR2 SNEGSKA (reference sequence). The CDR3 is 14 residues long. The CDR3 region has the DNA TGCAGTGCTGGCCGCGTTACAGCGAATTCACCCCTCCACTTT. It yields the protein CSAGRVTANSPLHF.

This clonotype was counted between two and nine times. The chain combines TRBV7-8 with TRBJ2-3, with TRBD2 matching over 10 bases. This CDR3 is 16 amino acids long. The germline CDR1 and CDR2 sequences are SGHVS and FQNEAQ. V shed 5 bases and J 1 base; nucleotides not matched to a gene: 6. The CDR3 loop reads CASSRRLAGRTDTQYF. The CDR3 bases are TGTGCCAGCAGCCGCCGACTAGCGGGCCGCACAGATACGCAGTATTTT.

This clonotype turned up a few times. The chain couples TRBV7-9 to TRBJ2-3; 12 nucleotides agree with TRBD2. Looked up from germline, CDR1 is SEHNR and CDR2 is FQNEAQ (reference sequence). This CDR3 has 16 residues. J lost 2 bases, V lost 6 bases, and 6 bases had no gene match. The CDR3 region is CASSLAGGIDTDTQYF. In DNA, the CDR3 is TGTGCCAGCAGTCTAGCGGGAGGGATCGACACAGATACGCAGTATTTT.

This chain links TRBV10-2 with TRBJ2-7; D might be TRBD2 (5 bases). V lost 6 bases to trimming and J lost 9 bases, with 27 bases between them. CDR3 length equals 16 residues. Germline lookup yields CDR1 WSHSY and CDR2 SAAADI. CDR3 in DNA: TGCGCCAGCAGGGGGTCGGTGACGGGAACCGCGAGCGTGCAGTACTTC. This codes for CASRGSVTGTASVQYF.

The chain links TRBV6-4 to TRBJ1-2; D is ambiguous. Per the germline V gene, CDR1 is MRHNA and CDR2 is SNTAGT. Trimming left V 0 bases short and J 0 bases short, with 14 bases between. CDR3 length: 17 residues. The DNA for the CDR3 is TGTGCCAGCAGTGACTCGTCCAGGCCCAGGTCTAACTATGGCTACACCTTC. Amino acid sequence: CASSDSSRPRSNYGYTF.

This clonotype has at least ten counts. The gene calls are TRBV7-2 and TRBJ1-4, with unresolved D. V lost 6 bases to trimming and J lost 3 bases, with 14 bases between them. The CDR3 is 15 amino acids. Germline CDR1 is SGHTA and CDR2 is FQGNSA. CDR3 region: CASRGSGSPNEKLFF. CDR3 coding DNA: TGTGCCAGCAGGGGGTCGGGTTCACCTAATGAAAAACTGTTTTTT.

This clonotype occurred many times. The rearrangement joins TRBV9 to TRBJ1-5, with D perhaps matching TRBD1 (6 bases). V lost 2 bases, J lost 4 bases, and 13 bases lay in between. This CDR3 region has 15 residues. CDR1 is SGDLS and CDR2 is YYNGEE in the germline V gene. The CDR3 loop is CASSVSGQLNQPQHF. CDR3 sequence (DNA): TGTGCCAGCAGCGTCTCTGGACAGTTGAATCAGCCCCAGCATTTT. Combining the CDR3 with reference TRBV9 and TRBJ1-5 gives the whole variable domain DSGVTQTPKHLITATGQRVTLRCSPRSGDLSVYWYQQSLDQGLQFLIQYYNGEERAKGNILERFSAQQFPDLHSELNLSSLELGDSALYFCASSVSGQLNQPQHFGDGTRLSIL.

This clonotype showed up many times. This chain links TRBV6-4 with TRBJ2-2, with D uncertain. There are 14 residues in the CDR3. With 2 bases removed from V and 6 bases from J, the gap between germline ends came to 10 bases. Germline lookup yields CDR1 MRHNA and CDR2 SNTAGT. The CDR3 sequence is CASSDAKLPGELFF. The CDR3 DNA is TGTGCCAGCAGTGACGCTAAACTCCCCGGGGAGCTGTTTTTT.